This T cell receptor beta chain was sequenced during a study of cytomegalovirus exposure and HLA in healthy donors. The primer mix had 60 Vbeta and 13 Jbeta primers. Measured with immunoSEQ multiplex PCR; TCRdb has only the in-frame clones, and not every one. The data show 100,000 to 150,000 clones, 70% to 85% seen once. Germline CDR1 GTSNPN, CDR2 SVGIG (reference sequence). The V gene lost 0 bases and the J gene lost 5 bases, with 10 bases spanning the gap. There are 13 residues in the CDR3. This clone was recorded only once. As yet, its antigen is unknown. General study results and limits: Confirmation in vitro established that a few CMV-associated chains were specific for CMV antigens. Among TCR sequences, most were rare, though some public TCRs appeared in many donors.

The rearrangement uses TRBV30 and TRBJ1-1; no definite D call. Sequenced input: PBMCs. The origin of this receptor is a woman aged 18 to 35 in good health and CMV-seropositive. The CDR3 spells CAWSVSEGTEAFF. CDR3 bases: TGTGCCTGGAGTGTATCTGAGGGTACTGAAGCTTTCTTT.